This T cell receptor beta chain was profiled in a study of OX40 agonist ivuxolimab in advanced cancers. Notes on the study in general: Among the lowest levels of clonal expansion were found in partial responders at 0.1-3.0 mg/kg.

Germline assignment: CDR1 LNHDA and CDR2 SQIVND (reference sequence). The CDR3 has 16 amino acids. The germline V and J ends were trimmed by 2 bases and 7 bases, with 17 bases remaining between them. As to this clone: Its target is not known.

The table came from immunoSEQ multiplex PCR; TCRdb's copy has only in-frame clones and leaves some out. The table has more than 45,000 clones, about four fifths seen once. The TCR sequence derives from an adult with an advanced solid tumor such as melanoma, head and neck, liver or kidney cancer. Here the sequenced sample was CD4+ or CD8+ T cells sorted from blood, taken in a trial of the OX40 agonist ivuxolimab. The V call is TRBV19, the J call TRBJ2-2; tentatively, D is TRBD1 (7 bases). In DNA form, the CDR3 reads TGTGCCAGTAGTATAAGAAGCAGACAGGGAGGCGGGGAGCTGTTTTTT. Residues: CASSIRSRQGGGELFF.